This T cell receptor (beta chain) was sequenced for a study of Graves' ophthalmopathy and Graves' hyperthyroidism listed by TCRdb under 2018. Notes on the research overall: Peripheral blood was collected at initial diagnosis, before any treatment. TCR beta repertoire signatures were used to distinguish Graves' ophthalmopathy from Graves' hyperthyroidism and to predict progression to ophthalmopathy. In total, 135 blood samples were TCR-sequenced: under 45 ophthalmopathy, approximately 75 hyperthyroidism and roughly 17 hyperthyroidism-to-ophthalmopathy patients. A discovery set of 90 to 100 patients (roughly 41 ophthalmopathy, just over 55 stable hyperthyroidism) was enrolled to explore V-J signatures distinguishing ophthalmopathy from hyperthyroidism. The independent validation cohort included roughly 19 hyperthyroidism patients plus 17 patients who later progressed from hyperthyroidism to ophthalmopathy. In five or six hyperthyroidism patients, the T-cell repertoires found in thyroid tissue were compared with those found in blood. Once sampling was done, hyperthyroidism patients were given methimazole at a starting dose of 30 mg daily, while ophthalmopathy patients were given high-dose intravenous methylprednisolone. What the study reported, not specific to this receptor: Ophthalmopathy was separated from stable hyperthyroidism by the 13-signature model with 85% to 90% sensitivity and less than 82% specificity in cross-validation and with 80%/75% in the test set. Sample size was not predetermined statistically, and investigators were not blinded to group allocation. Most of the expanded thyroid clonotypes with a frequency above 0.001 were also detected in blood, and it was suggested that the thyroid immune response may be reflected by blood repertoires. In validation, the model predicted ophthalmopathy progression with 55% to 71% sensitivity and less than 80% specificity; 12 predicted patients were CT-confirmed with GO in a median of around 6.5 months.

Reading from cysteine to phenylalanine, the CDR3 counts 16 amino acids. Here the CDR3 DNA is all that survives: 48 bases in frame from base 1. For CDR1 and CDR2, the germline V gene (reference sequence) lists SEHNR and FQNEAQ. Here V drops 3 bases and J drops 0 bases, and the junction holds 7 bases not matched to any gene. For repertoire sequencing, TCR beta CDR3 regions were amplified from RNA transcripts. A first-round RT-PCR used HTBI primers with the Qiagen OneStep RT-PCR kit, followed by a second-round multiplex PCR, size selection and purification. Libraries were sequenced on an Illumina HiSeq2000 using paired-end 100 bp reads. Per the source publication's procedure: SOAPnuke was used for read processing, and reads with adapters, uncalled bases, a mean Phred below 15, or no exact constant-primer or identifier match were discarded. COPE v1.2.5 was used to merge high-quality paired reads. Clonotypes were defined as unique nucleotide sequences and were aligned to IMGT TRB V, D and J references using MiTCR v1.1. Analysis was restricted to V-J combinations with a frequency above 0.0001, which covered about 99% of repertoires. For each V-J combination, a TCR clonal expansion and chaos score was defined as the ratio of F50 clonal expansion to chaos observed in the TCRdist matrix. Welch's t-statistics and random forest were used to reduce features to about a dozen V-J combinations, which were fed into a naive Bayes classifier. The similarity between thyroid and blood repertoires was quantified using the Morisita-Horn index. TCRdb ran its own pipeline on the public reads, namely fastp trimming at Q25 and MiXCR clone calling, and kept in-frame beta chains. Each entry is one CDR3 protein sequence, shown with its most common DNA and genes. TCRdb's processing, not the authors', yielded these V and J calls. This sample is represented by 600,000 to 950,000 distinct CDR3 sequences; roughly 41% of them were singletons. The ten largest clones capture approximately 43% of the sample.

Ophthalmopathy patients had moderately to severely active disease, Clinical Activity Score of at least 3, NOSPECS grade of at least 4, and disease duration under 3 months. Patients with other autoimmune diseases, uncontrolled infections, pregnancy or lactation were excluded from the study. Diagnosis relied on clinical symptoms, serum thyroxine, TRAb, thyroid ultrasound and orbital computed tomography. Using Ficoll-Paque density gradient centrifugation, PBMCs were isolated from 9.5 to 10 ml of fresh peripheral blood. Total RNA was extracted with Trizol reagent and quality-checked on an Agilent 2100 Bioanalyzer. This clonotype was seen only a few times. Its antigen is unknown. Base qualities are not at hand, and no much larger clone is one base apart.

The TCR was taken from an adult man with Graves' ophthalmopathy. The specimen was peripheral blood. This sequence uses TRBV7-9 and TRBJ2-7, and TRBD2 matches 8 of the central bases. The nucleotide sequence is TGTGCCAGCAGCTTGTATAGCGGGACGGTCTCCTACGAGCAGTACTTC. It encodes CASSLYSGTVSYEQYF.